This T cell receptor (beta chain) stems from a study of glioma-infiltrating T cells. In regard to this clonotype: The CDR3 end shows no conserved phenylalanine or tryptophan, and so a read error is likely.

Using RNA template, CDR3s of TCR alpha and beta were amplified with iRepertoire arm-PCR. TCRdb re-analysed the multiplex PCR reads in MiXCR, keeping a single row per CDR3 protein. The table has 150,000 to 200,000 distinct CDR3 sequences, more than 35% seen once. The CDR3 length is 18 residues. Germline values: CDR1 SGHDN, CDR2 FVKESK. V shed 0 bases and J 6 bases; nucleotides not matched to a gene: 15. The sequencing sample was made of glioma tissue, nonneoplastic brain tissue, or PBMCs (not recorded which). The source is a human donor with low-grade glioma or glioblastoma, undergoing nonglioma brain surgery, or in good health (not recorded which). The chain recombines TRBV14 with TRBJ2-7; 9 bases are a match to TRBD1. This chain's CDR3 is CASSQEVGFKGQGGEQYL. CDR3 DNA: TGTGCCAGCAGCCAAGAAGTGGGCTTTAAGGGACAGGGTGGCGAGCAGTACCTC.